One T cell receptor (beta chain) is described in this entry. The antigen remains undetermined. Through a sample-barcoded 5' primer and a J-beta primer mix, a second PCR was run for about 7 to 12 cycles. With 12 random nucleotides, a template-switch adaptor tagged each individual cDNA molecule. There were at least 3 million CDR3-containing paired-end reads obtained from each sample. TCRdb fed the 5' RACE reads into MiXCR, producing one record per CDR3 protein. Of roughly 560,000 distinct CDR3 sequences in the sample, more than 20% were seen once. These data belong to a study of blood T cells in healthy people across ages. Study-level results: Unsorted PBMC input precluded a conclusive naive versus antigen-experienced comparison. The recorded TCR beta diversity per million T cells decreased in a roughly linear manner with age.

The same data also contributed to another study, on T cells of mothers and their children.

The TCR originated in a boy younger than 18 in good health. The material sequenced was blood.

The CDR3 loop reads CASRPAGAGGELFF. In DNA form, the CDR3 reads TGTGCCAGTAGACCCGCAGGCGCGGGCGGGGAGCTGTTTTTT. The V and J genes are TRBV19 and TRBJ2-2; tentatively, D is TRBD2 (5 bases). V was shortened by 6 bases and J by 7 bases, with 15 bases between the two germline ends. The V gene's germline CDR1 is LNHDA and CDR2 SQIVND (reference sequence). This CDR3 comprises 14 residues.